The 10 T cell receptor beta chains below were found in one sample sequenced in a study of technical replicates of blood from several donors. Sequencing used immunoSEQ multiplex PCR; TCRdb keeps in-frame clones, though not all of them. The sample carries roughly 79,000 clones, approximately 96% recorded once. Specimen: T cells isolated from PBMCs. These receptors were collected from a human donor in good health.

The chain is built from TRBV10-3 and TRBJ2-2; 14 nucleotides agree with TRBD2. Looked up from germline, CDR1 is ENHRY and CDR2 is SYGVKD. CDR3 size: 16 residues. V shed 4 bases and J 5 bases; nucleotides not matched to a gene: 3. The CDR3 DNA follows: TGTGCCATCAGTGGACTAGCGGGAGGGCTAACCGGGGAGCTGTTTTTT. Amino acid sequence: CAISGLAGGLTGELFF.

This chain connects TRBV28 to TRBJ1-3; perhaps TRBD1 as D (6 bases). The germline V gene has CDR1 MDHEN and CDR2 SYDVKM. Trimming pared 6 bases from V and 0 bases from J, leaving 12 bases between. The CDR3 totals 15 residues. CDR3 nucleotides: TGTGCCAGCAGAACCACAGGGCTCTCTGGAAACACCATATATTTT. This gives the protein CASRTTGLSGNTIYF. Drawing the rest from reference TRBV28 and TRBJ1-3, the complete variable domain is DVKVTQSSRYLVKRTGEKVFLECVQDMDHENMFWYRQDPGLGLRLIYFSYDVKMKEKGDIPEGYSVSREKKERFSLILESASTNQTSMYLCASRTTGLSGNTIYFGEGSWLTVV.

The CDR3 coding sequence is TGTGCCAGCAGCGTGGACCTAGCGGGAGGAGGTACAGTCGGGGAGCAGTACTTC. Its translation: CASSVDLAGGGTVGEQYF. This sequence joins TRBV9 and TRBJ2-7; 11 positions match TRBD2. The CDR3 covers 18 residues. Germline assignment: CDR1 SGDLS and CDR2 YYNGEE. Trimming cost V 2 bases and J 7 bases; bases outside gene matches: 17.

The chain recombines TRBV13 with TRBJ2-3; D not resolved. The CDR3 has 15 residues. Per germline, CDR1 PRHDT and CDR2 FYEKMQ (reference sequence). V lost 6 bases and J lost 1, with 14 bases in between. The CDR3 is CASRRGAPGTDTQYF. DNA of the CDR3: TGTGCCAGCAGGCGTGGAGCACCCGGCACAGATACGCAGTATTTT.

V and J are TRBV7-6 and TRBJ2-7; D may be TRBD2 (6 bases). The CDR3 runs 15 residues. Germline V gives CDR1 SGHVS, CDR2 FNYEAQ. The V and J ends lost 5 bases and 3 bases respectively, with 17 bases between them. CDR3 region: CASSPTSRGDYEQYF. The CDR3 DNA reads TGTGCCAGCAGCCCGACTAGTCGAGGGGACTACGAGCAGTACTTC.

This chain uses TRBV12-5 with TRBJ2-1, with D possibly TRBD1 on 6 matching bases. The germline gives CDR1 LGHNT, CDR2 FRNRAP. The V end was cut by 5 bases, the J end by 2 bases, with 13 bases between. The CDR3 covers 15 residues. DNA for the CDR3: TGTGCTAGTGGTCGTCAGGGGCTTACCTACAATGAGCAGTTCTTC. The encoded protein is CASGRQGLTYNEQFF.

The chain employs TRBV2 and TRBJ2-7, with TRBD2 matching over 9 bases. The CDR3 is 14 residues long. J gave up 0 bases and V 6 bases, and 3 bases lay outside the gene matches. Germline V lookup: CDR1 SNHLY, CDR2 FYNNEI. The CDR3 region has the DNA TGTGCCAGCAGGACTAGCGGAAGCTCCTACGAGCAGTACTTC. This translates into CASRTSGSSYEQYF.

The table lists this clone with a count of one. The chain links TRBV19 to TRBJ2-7; 8 bases are a match to TRBD2. Germline V gives CDR1 LNHDA, CDR2 SQIVND (reference sequence). V dropped 6 bases and J dropped 4; count of bases not matched to a gene: 14. The CDR3 covers 16 residues. The CDR3 region is CASSPRWGQREYEQYF. CDR3 nucleotide sequence: TGTGCCAGTAGCCCTAGGTGGGGCCAGCGGGAGTACGAGCAGTACTTC.

The CDR3 loop is CASTSGDGYNEQFF. The CDR3 nucleotides read TGTGCCAGCACCTCAGGGGACGGCTACAATGAGCAGTTCTTC. This chain uses TRBV6-1 with TRBJ2-1; a weak D match, TRBD1 (6 bases). Germline V lookup: CDR1 MNHNS, CDR2 SASEGT. V was trimmed by 7 bases and J by 3 bases, leaving 13 bases between them. This CDR3 has 14 residues.

Only a few counts were recorded for this clone. This chain uses TRBV9 with TRBJ1-5, with D possibly TRBD1 on 6 matching bases. V was trimmed by 4 bases and J by 1 base, leaving 9 bases between them. Germline V gives CDR1 SGDLS, CDR2 YYNGEE. The CDR3 extends over 14 amino acids. In DNA form, the CDR3 reads TGTGCCAGCAGCTTCGGGACAAGCAATCAGCCCCAGCATTTT. Protein product: CASSFGTSNQPQHF.